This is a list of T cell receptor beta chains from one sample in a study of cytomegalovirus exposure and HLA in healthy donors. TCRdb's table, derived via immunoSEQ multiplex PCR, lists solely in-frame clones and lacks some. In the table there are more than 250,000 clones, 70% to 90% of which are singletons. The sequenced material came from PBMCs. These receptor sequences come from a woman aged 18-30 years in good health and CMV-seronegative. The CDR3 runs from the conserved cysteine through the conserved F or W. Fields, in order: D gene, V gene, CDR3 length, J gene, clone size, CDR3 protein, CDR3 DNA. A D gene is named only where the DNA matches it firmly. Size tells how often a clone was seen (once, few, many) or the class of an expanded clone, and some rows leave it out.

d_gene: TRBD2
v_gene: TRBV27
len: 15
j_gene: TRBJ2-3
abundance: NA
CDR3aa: CASMQTSGSSDTQYF
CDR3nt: TGTGCCAGCATGCAGACTAGCGGGAGCTCAGATACGCAGTATTTT

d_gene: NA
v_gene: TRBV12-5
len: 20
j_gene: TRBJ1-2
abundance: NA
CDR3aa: CASGLVNPTPTEWINYGYTF
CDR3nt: TGTGCTAGTGGTTTGGTAAATCCAACCCCGACAGAGTGGATTAACTATGGCTACACCTTC

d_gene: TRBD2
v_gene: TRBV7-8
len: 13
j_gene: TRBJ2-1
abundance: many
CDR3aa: CASRLAGGPEQFF
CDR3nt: TGTGCCAGCAGACTAGCGGGAGGGCCCGAGCAGTTCTTC

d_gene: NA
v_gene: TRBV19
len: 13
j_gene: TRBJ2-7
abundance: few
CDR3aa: CASSISRSHEQYF
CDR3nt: TGTGCCAGTAGTATAAGCCGGAGTCACGAGCAGTACTTC

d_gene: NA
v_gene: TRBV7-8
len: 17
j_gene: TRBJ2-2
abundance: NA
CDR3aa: CASSLDRPRLNTGELFF
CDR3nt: TGTGCCAGCAGCTTAGATCGGCCGAGGTTGAACACCGGGGAGCTGTTTTTT

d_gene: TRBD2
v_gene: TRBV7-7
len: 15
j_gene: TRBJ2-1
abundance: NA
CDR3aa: CASSLVAGGDNEQFF
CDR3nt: TGTGCCAGCAGCTTAGTGGCGGGAGGGGACAATGAGCAGTTCTTC

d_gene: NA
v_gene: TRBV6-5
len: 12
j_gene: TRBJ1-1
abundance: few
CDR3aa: CASSYRNTEAFF
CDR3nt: TGTGCCAGCAGTTACCGGAACACTGAAGCTTTCTTT

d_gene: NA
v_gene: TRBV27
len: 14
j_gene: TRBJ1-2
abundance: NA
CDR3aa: CASSPWGDNYGYTF
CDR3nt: TGTGCCAGCAGTCCCTGGGGGGACAACTATGGCTACACCTTC

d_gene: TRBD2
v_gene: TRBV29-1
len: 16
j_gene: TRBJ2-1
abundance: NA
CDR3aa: CSAGTSGIFSYNEQFF
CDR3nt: TGCAGCGCCGGGACTAGCGGGATTTTTTCGTACAATGAGCAGTTCTTC

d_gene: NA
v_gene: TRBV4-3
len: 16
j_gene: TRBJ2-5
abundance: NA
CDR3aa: CASSQDGQGYEETQYF
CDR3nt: TGCGCCAGCAGCCAAGATGGTCAGGGTTACGAAGAGACCCAGTACTTC

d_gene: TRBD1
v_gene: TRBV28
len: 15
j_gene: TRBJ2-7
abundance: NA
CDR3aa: CASKTGQPKSHEQYF
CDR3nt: TGTGCCAGCAAGACGGGACAGCCAAAAAGCCACGAGCAGTACTTC

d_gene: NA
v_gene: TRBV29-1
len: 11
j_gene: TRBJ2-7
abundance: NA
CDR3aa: CSVLRGVEQYF
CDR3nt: TGCAGCGTTTTAAGAGGTGTCGAGCAGTACTTC

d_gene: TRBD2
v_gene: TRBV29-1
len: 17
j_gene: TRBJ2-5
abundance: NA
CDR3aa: CSVELILAGVFQETQYF
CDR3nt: TGCAGCGTTGAATTGATACTAGCGGGAGTATTTCAAGAGACCCAGTACTTC

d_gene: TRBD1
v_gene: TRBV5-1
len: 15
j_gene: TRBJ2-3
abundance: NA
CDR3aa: CASSLTGGPTDTQYF
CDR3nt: TGCGCCAGCAGCTTGACAGGGGGCCCCACAGATACGCAGTATTTT

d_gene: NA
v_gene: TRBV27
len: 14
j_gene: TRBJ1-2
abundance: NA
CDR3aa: CASSLGGANYGYTF
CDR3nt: TGTGCCAGCAGTTTAGGGGGGGCTAACTATGGCTACACCTTC

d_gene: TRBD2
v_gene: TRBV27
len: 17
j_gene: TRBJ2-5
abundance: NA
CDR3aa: CASREGLAGGRGETQYF
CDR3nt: TGTGCCAGCAGGGAGGGACTAGCGGGAGGCCGGGGAGAGACCCAGTACTTC

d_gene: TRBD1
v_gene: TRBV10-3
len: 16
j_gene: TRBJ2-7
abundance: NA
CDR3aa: CAISARGQGISYEQYF
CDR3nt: TGTGCCATCAGTGCCCGGGGACAGGGTATCTCCTACGAGCAGTACTTC

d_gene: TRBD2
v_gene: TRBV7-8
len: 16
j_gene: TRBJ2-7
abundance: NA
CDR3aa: CASSPYGGSGAYEQYF
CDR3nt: TGTGCCAGCAGCCCCTATGGCGGGAGTGGGGCCTACGAGCAGTACTTC

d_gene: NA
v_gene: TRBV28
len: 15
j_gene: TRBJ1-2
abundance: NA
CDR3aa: CASITAGLSGAGYTF
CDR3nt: TGTGCCAGCATTACTGCTGGCCTATCTGGAGCGGGCTACACCTTC

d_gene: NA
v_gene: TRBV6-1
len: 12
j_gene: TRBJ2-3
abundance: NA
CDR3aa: CASKQNTDTQYF
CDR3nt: TGTGCCAGCAAACAGAACACAGATACGCAGTATTTT

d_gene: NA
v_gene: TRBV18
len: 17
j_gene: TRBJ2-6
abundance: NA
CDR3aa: CASSPFAGGGGANVLTF
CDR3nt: TGTGCCAGCTCACCGTTTGCAGGGGGAGGTGGGGCCAACGTCCTGACTTTC

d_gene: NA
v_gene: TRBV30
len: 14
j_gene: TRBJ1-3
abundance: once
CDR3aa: CAWSSGSSGNTIYF
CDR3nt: TGTGCCTGGAGTTCAGGAAGCTCTGGAAACACCATATATTTT

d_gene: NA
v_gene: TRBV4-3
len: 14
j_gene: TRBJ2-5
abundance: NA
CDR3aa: CASSQDTGLETQYF
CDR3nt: TGCGCCAGCAGCCAAGATACGGGTTTAGAGACCCAGTACTTC

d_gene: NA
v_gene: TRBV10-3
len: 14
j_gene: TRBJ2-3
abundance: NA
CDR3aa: CAIRNGTATDTQYF
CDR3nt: TGTGCCATCAGGAATGGGACTGCCACAGATACGCAGTATTTT

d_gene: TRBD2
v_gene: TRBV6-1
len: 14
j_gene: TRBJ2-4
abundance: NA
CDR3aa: CASTRGGGKNIQYF
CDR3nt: TGTGCCAGCACCCGGGGGGGAGGCAAAAACATTCAGTACTTC

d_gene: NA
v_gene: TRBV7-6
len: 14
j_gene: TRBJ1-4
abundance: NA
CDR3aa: CASSLVDSSEKLFF
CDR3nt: TGTGCCAGCAGCTTAGTGGACAGCAGTGAAAAACTGTTTTTT

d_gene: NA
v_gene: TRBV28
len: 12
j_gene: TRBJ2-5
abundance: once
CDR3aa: CASSLTGGTQYF
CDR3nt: TGTGCCAGCAGTTTGACCGGCGGGACCCAGTACTTC

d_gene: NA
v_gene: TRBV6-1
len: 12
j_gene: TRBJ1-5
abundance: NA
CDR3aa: CASDRYNQPQHF
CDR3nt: TGTGCCAGCGACAGATACAATCAGCCCCAGCATTTT

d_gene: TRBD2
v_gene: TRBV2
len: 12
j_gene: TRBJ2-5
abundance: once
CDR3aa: CAFLGGKETQYF
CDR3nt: TGTGCCTTCCTCGGGGGGAAAGAGACCCAGTACTTC

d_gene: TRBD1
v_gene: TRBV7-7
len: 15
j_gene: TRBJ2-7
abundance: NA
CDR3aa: CASRRGQNSSYEQYF
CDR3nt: TGTGCCAGCAGACGGGGACAGAATTCCTCCTACGAGCAGTACTTC

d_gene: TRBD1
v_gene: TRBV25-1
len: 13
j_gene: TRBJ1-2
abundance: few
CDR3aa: CAVDRGSGYGYTF
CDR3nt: TGTGCCGTCGACAGGGGTTCCGGCTATGGCTACACCTTC

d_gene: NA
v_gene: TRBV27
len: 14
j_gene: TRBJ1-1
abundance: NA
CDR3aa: CASSLRSLNTEAFF
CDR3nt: TGTGCCAGCAGTTTGAGATCATTGAACACTGAAGCTTTCTTT

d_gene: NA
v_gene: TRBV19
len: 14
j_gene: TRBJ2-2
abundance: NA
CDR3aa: CASRRTSNTGELFF
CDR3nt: TGTGCCAGTAGAAGGACTTCGAACACCGGGGAGCTGTTTTTT

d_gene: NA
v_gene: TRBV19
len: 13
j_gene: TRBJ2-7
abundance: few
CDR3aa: CASRSGQAYEQYF
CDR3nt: TGTGCCAGTAGAAGTGGGCAGGCCTACGAGCAGTACTTC

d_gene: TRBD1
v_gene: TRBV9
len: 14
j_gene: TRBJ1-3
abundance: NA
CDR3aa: CASSQGQGGNTIYF
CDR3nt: TGTGCCAGCAGCCAGGGACAGGGAGGAAACACCATATATTTT

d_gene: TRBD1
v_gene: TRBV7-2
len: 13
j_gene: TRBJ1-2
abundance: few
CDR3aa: CASRRQGDYGYTF
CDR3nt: TGTGCCAGCAGACGACAGGGGGACTATGGCTACACCTTC

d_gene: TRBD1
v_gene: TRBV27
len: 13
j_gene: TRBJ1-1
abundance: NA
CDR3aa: CASSFRGRTEAFF
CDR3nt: TGTGCCAGCAGTTTCAGGGGGAGAACTGAAGCTTTCTTT

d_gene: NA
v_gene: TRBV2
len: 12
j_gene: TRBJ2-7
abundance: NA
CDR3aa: CASSSDRYEQYF
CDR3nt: TGTGCCAGCAGCTCCGACAGATACGAGCAGTACTTC

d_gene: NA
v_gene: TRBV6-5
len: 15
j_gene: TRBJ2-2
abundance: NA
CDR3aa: CASRRDSWDTGELFF
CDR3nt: TGTGCCAGCAGGAGAGATAGCTGGGACACCGGGGAGCTGTTTTTT

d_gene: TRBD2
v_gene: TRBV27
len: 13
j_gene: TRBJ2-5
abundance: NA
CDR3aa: CASRPTGGETQYF
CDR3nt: TGTGCCAGCAGGCCCACGGGGGGAGAGACCCAGTACTTC

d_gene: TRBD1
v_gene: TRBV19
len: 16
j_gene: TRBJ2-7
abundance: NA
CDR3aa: CASSGDRGRRSYEQYF
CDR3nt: TGTGCCAGTAGTGGAGACAGGGGGCGGAGGTCCTACGAGCAGTACTTC

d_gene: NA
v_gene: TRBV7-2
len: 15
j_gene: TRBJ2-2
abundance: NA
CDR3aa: CASSLSGWNTGELFF
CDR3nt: TGTGCCAGCAGCTTGAGCGGTTGGAACACCGGGGAGCTGTTTTTT

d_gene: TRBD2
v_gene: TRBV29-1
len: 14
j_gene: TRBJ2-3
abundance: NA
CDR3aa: CSAGPSGRRDTQYF
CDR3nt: TGCAGCGCCGGCCCTAGCGGGAGGAGGGATACGCAGTATTTT

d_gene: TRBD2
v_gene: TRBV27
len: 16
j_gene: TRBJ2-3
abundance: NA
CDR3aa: CASKGLAGSITDTQYF
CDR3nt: TGTGCCAGCAAAGGACTAGCGGGATCAATTACAGATACGCAGTATTTT

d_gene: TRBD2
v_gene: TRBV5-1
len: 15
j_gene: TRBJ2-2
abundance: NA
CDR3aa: CASSPAGGVNGELFF
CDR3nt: TGCGCCAGCAGCCCCGCCGGGGGGGTTAACGGGGAGCTGTTTTTT

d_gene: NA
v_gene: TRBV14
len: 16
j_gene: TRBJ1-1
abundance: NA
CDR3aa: CASNPRKTVVNTEAFF
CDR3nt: TGTGCCAGCAACCCGAGGAAGACGGTGGTGAACACTGAAGCTTTCTTT

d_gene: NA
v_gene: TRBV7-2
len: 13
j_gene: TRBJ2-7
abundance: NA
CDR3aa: CASSLSGLNEQYF
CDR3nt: TGTGCCAGCAGCCTTTCGGGTCTGAACGAGCAGTACTTC

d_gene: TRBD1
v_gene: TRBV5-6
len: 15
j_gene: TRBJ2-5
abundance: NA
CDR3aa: CASSLRTGYGETQYF
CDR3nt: TGTGCCAGCAGCCTAAGGACAGGGTACGGGGAGACCCAGTACTTC

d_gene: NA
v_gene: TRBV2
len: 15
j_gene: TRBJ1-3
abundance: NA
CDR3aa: CASSETPRSGNTIYF
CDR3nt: TGTGCCAGCAGTGAAACACCCCGCTCTGGAAACACCATATATTTT

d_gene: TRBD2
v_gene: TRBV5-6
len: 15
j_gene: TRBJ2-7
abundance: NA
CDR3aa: CASSYFPEREREQYF
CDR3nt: TGTGCCAGCAGCTACTTTCCTGAGCGGGAGCGGGAGCAGTACTTC

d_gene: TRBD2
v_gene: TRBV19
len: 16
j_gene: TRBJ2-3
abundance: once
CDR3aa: CASSMGSGRPSDTQYF
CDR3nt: TGTGCCAGTAGTATGGGAAGCGGGAGGCCCTCGGATACGCAGTATTTT

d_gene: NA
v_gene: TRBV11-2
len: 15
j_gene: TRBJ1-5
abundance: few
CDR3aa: CASSLMGGTNQPQHF
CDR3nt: TGTGCCAGCAGCTTAATGGGGGGTACCAATCAGCCCCAGCATTTT

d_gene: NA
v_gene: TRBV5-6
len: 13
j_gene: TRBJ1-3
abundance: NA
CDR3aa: CASSREVGNTIYF
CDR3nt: TGTGCCAGCAGCCGGGAAGTGGGAAACACCATATATTTT

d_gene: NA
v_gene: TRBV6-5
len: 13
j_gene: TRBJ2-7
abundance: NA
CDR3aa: CASSLLGPSEQYF
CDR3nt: TGTGCCAGCAGCCTTCTTGGGCCAAGCGAGCAGTACTTC

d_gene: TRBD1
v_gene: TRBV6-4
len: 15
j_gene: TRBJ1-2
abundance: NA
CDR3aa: CASRQSGQAAYGYTF
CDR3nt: TGTGCCAGCAGACAGTCAGGACAGGCAGCCTATGGCTACACCTTC

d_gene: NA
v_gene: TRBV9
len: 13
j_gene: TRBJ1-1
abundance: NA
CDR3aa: CASSAQGNTEAFF
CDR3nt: TGTGCCAGCAGCGCCCAGGGGAACACTGAAGCTTTCTTT

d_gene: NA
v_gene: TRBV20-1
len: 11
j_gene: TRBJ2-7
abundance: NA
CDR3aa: CSARGEYEQYF
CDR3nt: TGCAGTGCTAGAGGAGAGTACGAGCAGTACTTC

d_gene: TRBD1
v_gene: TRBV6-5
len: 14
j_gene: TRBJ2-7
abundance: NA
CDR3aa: CASSYTTGSYEQYF
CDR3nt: TGTGCCAGCAGTTACACGACAGGGTCCTACGAGCAGTACTTC

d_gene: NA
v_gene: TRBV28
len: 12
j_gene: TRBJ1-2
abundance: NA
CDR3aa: CASSLSTIGYTF
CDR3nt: TGTGCCAGCAGTTTGTCCACAATCGGCTACACCTTC

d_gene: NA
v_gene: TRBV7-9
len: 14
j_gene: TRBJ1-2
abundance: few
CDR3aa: CASSFSREDYGYTF
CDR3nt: TGTGCCAGCAGCTTTTCCAGGGAGGACTATGGCTACACCTTC